This T cell receptor (beta chain) was recovered during a study of cytomegalovirus exposure and HLA in healthy donors. The overall study: It was reported in a later analysis that the roughly 120 validation repertoires used the same platform as the roughly 700 first-cohort repertoires.

Here immunoSEQ multiplex PCR was the method, and the copy in TCRdb shows in-frame clones only, minus some. The profile shows more than 300,000 clones, more than 80% of them singletons. CDR3 length equals 12 residues. V dropped 7 bases and J dropped 1 base, with 6 bases sitting between them. Germline V gene lookup returns CDR1 SEHNR and CDR2 FQNEAQ (reference sequence). About this clone: Its antigen is undetermined.

Study conclusions and caveats: Cytomegalovirus association was listed for approximately 160 TCR beta chains. Published work reported that the classifier diagnosed cytomegalovirus status with high specificity and sensitivity. In vitro checks showed that a few CMV-associated chains really do target CMV antigens.

The receptor was derived from a woman between 18 and 29 years old in good health and CMV-seronegative. Specimen: PBMCs. The rearrangement joins TRBV7-9 to TRBJ2-3; D is unresolved. The CDR3 loop reads CASTTGTDTQYF. The DNA for the CDR3 is TGTGCCAGCACTACAGGCACAGATACGCAGTATTTT.